This is a list of T cell receptor beta chains from one sample in a study of T cell responses to AZD1222 COVID-19 vaccine. TCRdb's copy holds only in-frame clones and misses some; the assay was immunoSEQ multiplex PCR. The data hold roughly 120,000 clones, with about 90% observed a single time. Sequencing was performed on peripheral blood, taken on day 0 of AZD1222 vaccination. These receptor sequences come from an adult in good health. Each CDR3 is given with its conserved first and last residue. The order of the fields is V gene, D gene, clone size, J gene, CDR3 DNA, CDR3 protein. A D gene is named only where the DNA matches it firmly. Not all rows give a size; the values are once, few, many and, for expanded clones, a class.

TRBV9	NA	NA	TRBJ2-3	TGTGCCAGCAGCGTAATGGGCCGGGGGCAGGATACGCAGTATTTT	CASSVMGRGQDTQYF
TRBV5-4	TRBD2	once	TRBJ2-3	TGTGCCAGCGCATCGAGCGGGGGGCTTAGCACAGATACGCAGTATTTT	CASASSGGLSTDTQYF
TRBV6-1	NA	NA	TRBJ1-6	TGTGCCAGCAGTGAAGGGCAGGGTTTTTCACCCCTCCACTTT	CASSEGQGFSPLHF
TRBV18	TRBD1	NA	TRBJ2-5	TGTGCCAGCTCACCTACCCTGACAGGGAAAGAGACCCAGTACTTC	CASSPTLTGKETQYF
TRBV18	NA	NA	TRBJ1-4	TGTGCCAGCTCGGACCGCGGGGGAGAACTGTTTTTT	CASSDRGGELFF
TRBV19	TRBD1	NA	TRBJ2-3	TGTGCCAGTAGTATAGAGGGGACAGCAGATACGCAGTATTTT	CASSIEGTADTQYF
TRBV2	NA	NA	TRBJ2-3	TGTGCCAGCATGGTCCGCGGCCATGGCACAGATACGCAGTATTTT	CASMVRGHGTDTQYF
TRBV7-9	NA	NA	TRBJ2-7	TGTGCCAGCAGCCCGCAGGGTCTTCGTTCCTACGAGCAGTACTTC	CASSPQGLRSYEQYF
TRBV6-1	NA	NA	TRBJ1-3	TGTGCCAGCAGTGAAGGGCCCTACTCTGGAAACACCATATATTTT	CASSEGPYSGNTIYF
TRBV19	TRBD1	NA	TRBJ1-4	TGTGCCAGTAGTACAGGGGGGGCGGAGGGTAATGAAAAACTGTTTTTT	CASSTGGAEGNEKLFF
TRBV5-4	TRBD1	NA	TRBJ2-7	TGTGCCAGCAGCTACGGGACAGGGGTGGCGCAGTACTTC	CASSYGTGVAQYF
TRBV28	TRBD2	NA	TRBJ2-5	TGTGCCAGCAGTTTATTCGCTAGCGGGAGCCAAGAGACCCAGTACTTC	CASSLFASGSQETQYF
TRBV2	TRBD2	NA	TRBJ2-1	TGTGCCAGCAGTGAAATACTAGCGTTCCTCAATGAGCAGTTCTTC	CASSEILAFLNEQFF
TRBV6-5	NA	once	TRBJ1-1	TGTGCCAGCATTCTGGAGGGCCAGACTGAAGCTTTCTTT	CASILEGQTEAFF
TRBV12-3/TRBV12-4	TRBD1	few	TRBJ1-2	TGTGCCAGCAGTTTAGCGACAGGGTATGGCTACACCTTC	CASSLATGYGYTF
TRBV2	NA	NA	TRBJ2-7	TGTGCCAGCAGTGAACCGAAGGGGGGGGGCATTCGGTACGAGCAGTACTTC	CASSEPKGGGIRYEQYF
TRBV5-4	TRBD2	NA	TRBJ2-1	TGTGCCAGCAGCTACGGACTAGCGGGAGGTGACAATGAGCAGTTCTTC	CASSYGLAGGDNEQFF
TRBV21-1	NA	NA	TRBJ2-7	TGTGCCAGCACCAAAGTATACGAGCAGTACTTC	CASTKVYEQYF
TRBV7-2	NA	once	TRBJ2-7	TGTGCCAGCAGCTTAGCAGGTTCCTACGAGCAGTACTTC	CASSLAGSYEQYF
TRBV11-3	NA	NA	TRBJ1-2	TGTGCCAGCAGCTACAACAGGGATAGGGGAGGCTACACCTTC	CASSYNRDRGGYTF
TRBV2	TRBD1	NA	TRBJ1-1	TGTGCCAGCAGCCTTAGGACAGGGAACACTGAAGCTTTCTTT	CASSLRTGNTEAFF
TRBV9	TRBD2	NA	TRBJ2-5	TGTGCCAGCAGCGTATCCAGCGGGAGGGCCGCCACAGAGACCCAGTACTTC	CASSVSSGRAATETQYF
TRBV29-1	NA	NA	TRBJ1-1	TGCAGCGTGGCCGAAGTTATGAACACTGAAGCTTTCTTT	CSVAEVMNTEAFF
TRBV10-3	NA	once	TRBJ1-1	TGTGCCATCCGTAGCGATGGAGTCACTGAAGCTTTCTTT	CAIRSDGVTEAFF
TRBV2	TRBD2	NA	TRBJ2-3	TGTGCCAGCAGTGTGAGCGGGAGGGCCAAAGATACGCAGTATTTT	CASSVSGRAKDTQYF
TRBV7-2	TRBD1	NA	TRBJ2-7	TGTGCCAGCAGCTTAGACAGGGGGGACTACGAGCAGTACTTC	CASSLDRGDYEQYF
TRBV12-3/TRBV12-4	NA	once	TRBJ2-1	TGTGCCAGCAGTTGGGGGTATGAGCAGTTCTTC	CASSWGYEQFF
TRBV24-1	NA	few	TRBJ1-2	TGTGCCACCAGTGAGGGCAGTAACTATGGCTACACCTTC	CATSEGSNYGYTF
TRBV4-2	TRBD1	NA	TRBJ2-6	TGTGCCAGCAGCCAACGACAGGGGGCGGCAGGGGCCAACGTCCTGACTTTC	CASSQRQGAAGANVLTF
TRBV7-9	NA	NA	TRBJ1-2	TGTGCCAGTTCACGCGAGGGCCTAAGGGGCTACACCTTC	CASSREGLRGYTF
TRBV28	TRBD1	once	TRBJ1-6	TGTGCCAGCAGTCAGACAGGGCCGTATAATTCACCCCTCCACTTT	CASSQTGPYNSPLHF
TRBV15	NA	NA	TRBJ2-1	TGTGCCACCAGCAGCCCCAGCGGTGAGCAGTTCTTC	CATSSPSGEQFF
TRBV6-5	NA	NA	TRBJ1-1	TGTGCCAGCAGTTACAGTATGGGGGGCGAGGTTGCTTTCTTT	CASSYSMGGEVAFF
TRBV4-1	TRBD1	NA	TRBJ1-4	TGCGCCAGCAGCCTGTTCAACAGGGGGGTGGGTGAAAAACTGTTTTTT	CASSLFNRGVGEKLFF
TRBV7-9	TRBD2	NA	TRBJ2-3	TGTGCCAGCAAAGTAGCGGGGGGGAGCACAGATACGCAGTATTTT	CASKVAGGSTDTQYF
TRBV9	TRBD1	NA	TRBJ2-2	TGTGCCAGCAGTCCTACAGGGGGCGCGAGAACCGGGGAGCTGTTTTTT	CASSPTGGARTGELFF
TRBV28	TRBD2	once	TRBJ2-5	TGTGCCAGCAGTTTACTACTAGCGGGACCGCAAGAGACCCAGTACTTC	CASSLLLAGPQETQYF
TRBV28	NA	NA	TRBJ1-4	TGTGCCAGTACCACCCTTGCGGGGGGTCAGGAAAAACTGTTTTTT	CASTTLAGGQEKLFF
TRBV7-6	TRBD1	NA	TRBJ2-7	TGTGCCAGCAGCGAACGGGACAGGGCCTACGAGCAGTACTTC	CASSERDRAYEQYF
TRBV7-2	TRBD1	NA	TRBJ2-7	TGTGCCAGCAGGTCCCCAGGGGGCGAGCAGTACTTC	CASRSPGGEQYF
TRBV20-1	NA	NA	TRBJ2-5	TGCAGTGCTAGGTTTAAAGAGACCCAGTACTTC	CSARFKETQYF
TRBV2	NA	NA	TRBJ1-6	TGTGCCAGCACCGACCGGGGGAGGGGAGGCTCACCCCTCCACTTT	CASTDRGRGGSPLHF
TRBV20-1	NA	NA	TRBJ2-5	TGCAGTGCTGGAGGGGTGGAGACCCAGTACTTC	CSAGGVETQYF
TRBV6-1	NA	NA	TRBJ1-2	TGTGCCAGCAGTGAATTACAGTTTAACTATGGCTACACCTTC	CASSELQFNYGYTF
TRBV10-1	NA	few	TRBJ2-2	TGCGCCAGCAGACTTACTACGAACACCGGGGAGCTGTTTTTT	CASRLTTNTGELFF
TRBV6-5	NA	few	TRBJ1-4	TGTGCCAGCAGTTACCGGGGGAGCAGGGTTGAAAAACTGTTTTTT	CASSYRGSRVEKLFF
TRBV18	NA	once	TRBJ1-1	TGTGCCAGCTCACCACCCACCTCTTTAGCTTTCTTT	CASSPPTSLAFF
TRBV7-2	NA	NA	TRBJ2-7	TGTGCCAGCAGCTTGGCAGATACCTACGAGCAGTACTTC	CASSLADTYEQYF
TRBV7-7	TRBD2	NA	TRBJ2-1	TGTGCTAGCAGCCTTACCGGGACTAGCGGTTACAATGAGCAGTTCTTC	CASSLTGTSGYNEQFF
TRBV24-1	TRBD2	NA	TRBJ2-2	TGTGCCACCAGTGATCGAGCGGGAGGGCCAAGCACCGGGGAGCTGTTTTTT	CATSDRAGGPSTGELFF
TRBV5-1	NA	NA	TRBJ2-7	TGCGCCAGCAGCTTGGTGACAGGGAGGGTCCGCGAGCAGTACTTC	CASSLVTGRVREQYF
TRBV11-1	TRBD1	NA	TRBJ1-1	TGTGCCAGCAGCTTAGAGACAGGGGGCACTGAAGCTTTCTTT	CASSLETGGTEAFF